The present T cell receptor beta chain was sequenced within a study of T cell responses to AZD1222 COVID-19 vaccine. The study, taken as a whole, reports: Clonal diversity was possibly underestimated, and the donors were mostly white British, with more females.

Data came from immunoSEQ multiplex PCR; TCRdb stores just in-frame clones and leaves some out. The top ten hold 1.5% to 2% of the sample, which has 130,000 to 150,000 clones, roughly 94% seen once. Notes on this clone: Its antigen is still unknown.

CDR1 ENHRY and CDR2 SYGVKD come from the germline V gene. CDR3 size: 18 residues. V lost 4 bases to trimming and J lost 3 bases; unmatched junction nucleotides: 13. The TCR comes from an adult in good health. The input for sequencing was peripheral blood, taken on day 0 of AZD1222 vaccination. This chain connects TRBV10-3 to TRBJ2-1, with 9 nucleotides matching TRBD2. The CDR3 region is CAISGASGENDRYNEQFF. The CDR3, as DNA: TGTGCCATCAGTGGGGCTAGCGGGGAAAACGACCGCTACAATGAGCAGTTCTTC.